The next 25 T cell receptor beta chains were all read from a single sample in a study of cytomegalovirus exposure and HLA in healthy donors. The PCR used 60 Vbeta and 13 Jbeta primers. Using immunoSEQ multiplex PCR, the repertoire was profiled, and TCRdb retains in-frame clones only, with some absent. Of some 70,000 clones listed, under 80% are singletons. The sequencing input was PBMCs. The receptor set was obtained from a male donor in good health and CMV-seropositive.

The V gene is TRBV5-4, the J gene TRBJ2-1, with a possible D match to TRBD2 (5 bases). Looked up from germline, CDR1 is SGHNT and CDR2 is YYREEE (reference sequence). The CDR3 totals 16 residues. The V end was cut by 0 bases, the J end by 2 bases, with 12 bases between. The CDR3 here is CASSLGSRATYNEQFF. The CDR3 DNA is TGTGCCAGCAGCTTGGGGTCGAGGGCGACCTACAATGAGCAGTTCTTC.

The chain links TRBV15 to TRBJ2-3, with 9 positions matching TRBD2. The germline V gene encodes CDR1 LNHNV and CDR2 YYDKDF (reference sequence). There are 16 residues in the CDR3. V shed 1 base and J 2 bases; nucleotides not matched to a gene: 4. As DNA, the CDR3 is TGTGCCACCAGCAGAGGCCTAGCGGGGACCACAGATACGCAGTATTTT. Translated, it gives CATSRGLAGTTDTQYF.

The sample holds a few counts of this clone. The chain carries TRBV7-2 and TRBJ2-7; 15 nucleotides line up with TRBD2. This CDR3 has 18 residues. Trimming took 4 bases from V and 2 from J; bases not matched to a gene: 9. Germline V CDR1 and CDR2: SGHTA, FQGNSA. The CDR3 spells CASSWVGGTSGRTYEQYF. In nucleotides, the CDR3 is TGTGCCAGCAGCTGGGTTGGTGGGACTAGCGGGAGGACCTACGAGCAGTACTTC. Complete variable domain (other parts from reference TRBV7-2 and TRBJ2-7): GAGVSQSPSNKVTEKGKDVELRCDPISGHTALYWYRQSLGQGLEFLIYFQGNSAPDKSGLPSDRFSAERTGGSVSTLTIQRTQQEDSAVYLCASSWVGGTSGRTYEQYFGPGTRLTVT.

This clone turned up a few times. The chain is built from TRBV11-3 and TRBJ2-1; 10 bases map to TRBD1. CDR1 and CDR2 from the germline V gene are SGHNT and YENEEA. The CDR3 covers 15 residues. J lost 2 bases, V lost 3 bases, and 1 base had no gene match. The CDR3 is CASSLGQGPYNEQFF. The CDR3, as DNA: TGTGCCAGCAGCTTGGGACAGGGGCCCTACAATGAGCAGTTCTTC.

Written as DNA, the CDR3 is TGTGCCAGCAGTAACACGGAACTAGCGGGGGGCAAGGGAGAGACCCAGTACTTC. It encodes CASSNTELAGGKGETQYF. The chain has TRBV7-2 and TRBJ2-5; 12 nucleotides agree with TRBD2. Germline V lookup: CDR1 SGHTA, CDR2 FQGNSA. The CDR3 totals 18 residues. Losses at the gene ends were 6 bases for V and 4 bases for J; bases not matched to a gene: 15.

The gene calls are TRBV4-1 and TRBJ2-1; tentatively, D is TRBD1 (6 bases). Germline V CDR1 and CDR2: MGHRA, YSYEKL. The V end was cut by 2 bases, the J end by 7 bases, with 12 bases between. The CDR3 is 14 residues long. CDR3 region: CASSQLQGWNEQFF. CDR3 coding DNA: TGCGCCAGCAGCCAACTACAGGGTTGGAATGAGCAGTTCTTC.

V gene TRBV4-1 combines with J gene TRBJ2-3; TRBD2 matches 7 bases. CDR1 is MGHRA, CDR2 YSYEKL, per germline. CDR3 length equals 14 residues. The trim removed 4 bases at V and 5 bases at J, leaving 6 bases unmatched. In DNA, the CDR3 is TGCGCCAGCAGCCCGCGGGAGAGAGGAGATACGCAGTATTTT. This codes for CASSPRERGDTQYF.

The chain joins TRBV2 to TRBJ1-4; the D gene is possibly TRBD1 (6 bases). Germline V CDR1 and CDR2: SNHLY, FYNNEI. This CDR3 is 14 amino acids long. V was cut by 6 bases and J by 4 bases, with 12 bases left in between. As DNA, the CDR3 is TGTGCCAGCAGGCCGACAGGCCTTAATGAAAAACTGTTTTTT. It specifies CASRPTGLNEKLFF.

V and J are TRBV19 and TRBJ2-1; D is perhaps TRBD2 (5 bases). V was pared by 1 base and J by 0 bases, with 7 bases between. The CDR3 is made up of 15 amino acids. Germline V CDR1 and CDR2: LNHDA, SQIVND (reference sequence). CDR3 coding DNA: TGTGCCAGTAGTATAGGGGAGTACTCCTACAATGAGCAGTTCTTC. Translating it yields CASSIGEYSYNEQFF.

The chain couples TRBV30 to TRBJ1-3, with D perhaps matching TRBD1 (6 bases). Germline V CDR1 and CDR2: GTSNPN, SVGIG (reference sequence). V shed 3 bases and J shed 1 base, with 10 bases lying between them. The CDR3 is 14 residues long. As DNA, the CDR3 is TGTGCCTGGAGGTGGGGGCAGTCTGGAAACACCATATATTTT. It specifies CAWRWGQSGNTIYF.

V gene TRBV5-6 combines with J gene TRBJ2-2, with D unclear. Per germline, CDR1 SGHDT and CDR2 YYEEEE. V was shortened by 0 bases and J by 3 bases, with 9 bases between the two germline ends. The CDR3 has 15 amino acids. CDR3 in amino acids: CASSLERDYTGELFF. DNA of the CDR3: TGTGCCAGCAGCTTGGAGAGAGATTACACCGGGGAGCTGTTTTTT.

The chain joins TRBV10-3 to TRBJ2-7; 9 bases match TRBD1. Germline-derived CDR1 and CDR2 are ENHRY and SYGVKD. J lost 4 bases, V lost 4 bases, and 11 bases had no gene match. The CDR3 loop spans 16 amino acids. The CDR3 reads CAISAPTGTGSYEQYF. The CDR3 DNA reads TGTGCCATCAGTGCCCCAACCGGGACAGGGTCTTACGAGCAGTACTTC.

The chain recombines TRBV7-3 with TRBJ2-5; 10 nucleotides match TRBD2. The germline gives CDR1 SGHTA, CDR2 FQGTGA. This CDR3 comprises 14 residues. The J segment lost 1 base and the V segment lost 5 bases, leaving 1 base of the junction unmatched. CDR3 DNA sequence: TGTGCCAGCAGCACTAGCGGGGTCCAAGAGACCCAGTACTTC. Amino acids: CASSTSGVQETQYF. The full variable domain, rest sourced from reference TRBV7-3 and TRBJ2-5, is GAGVSQTPSNKVTEKGKYVELRCDPISGHTALYWYRQSLGQGPEFLIYFQGTGAADDSGLPNDRFFAVRPEGSVSTLKIQRTERGDSAVYLCASSTSGVQETQYFGPGTRLLVL.

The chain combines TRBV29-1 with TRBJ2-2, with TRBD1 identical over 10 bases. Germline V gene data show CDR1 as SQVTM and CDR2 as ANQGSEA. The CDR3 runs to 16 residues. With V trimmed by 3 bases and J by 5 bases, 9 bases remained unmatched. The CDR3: CSVESPGTGDTGELFF. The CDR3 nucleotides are TGCAGCGTTGAGTCTCCCGGGACAGGGGATACCGGGGAGCTGTTTTTT.

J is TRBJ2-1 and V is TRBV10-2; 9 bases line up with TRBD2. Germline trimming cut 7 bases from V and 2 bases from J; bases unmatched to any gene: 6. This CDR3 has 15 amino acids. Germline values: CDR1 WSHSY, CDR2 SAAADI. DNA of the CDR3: TGCGCCAGCAACCATAGCGGGAGCACCTACAATGAGCAGTTCTTC. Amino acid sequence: CASNHSGSTYNEQFF.

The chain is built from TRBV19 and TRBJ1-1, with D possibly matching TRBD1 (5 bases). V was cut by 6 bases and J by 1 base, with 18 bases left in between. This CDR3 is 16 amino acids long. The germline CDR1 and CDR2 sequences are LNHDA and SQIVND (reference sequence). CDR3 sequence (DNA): TGTGCCAGTAGCTGGGCGGGGCCCTTCGGGAACACTGAAGCTTTCTTT. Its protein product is CASSWAGPFGNTEAFF.

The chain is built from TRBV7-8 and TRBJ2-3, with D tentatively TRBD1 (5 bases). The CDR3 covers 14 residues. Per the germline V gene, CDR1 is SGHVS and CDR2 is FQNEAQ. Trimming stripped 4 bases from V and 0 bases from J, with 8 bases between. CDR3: CASSSGWSTDTQYF. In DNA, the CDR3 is TGTGCCAGCAGCTCAGGGTGGAGCACAGATACGCAGTATTTT.

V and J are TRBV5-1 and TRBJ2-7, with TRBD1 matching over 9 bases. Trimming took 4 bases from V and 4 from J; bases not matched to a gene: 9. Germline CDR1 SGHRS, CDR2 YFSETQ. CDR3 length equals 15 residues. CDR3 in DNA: TGCGCCAGCAGCCGGACGGGACAGGGACTATACGAGCAGTACTTC. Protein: CASSRTGQGLYEQYF.

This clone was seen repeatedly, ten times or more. CDR3 amino acids: CASSHGPAGAYEQYF. The CDR3 DNA reads as TGTGCCAGTAGCCACGGCCCAGCGGGCGCCTACGAGCAGTACTTC. The chain combines TRBV19 with TRBJ2-7; the D gene is possibly TRBD2 (6 bases). CDR3 length: 15 residues. The ends were cut back, 6 bases at V and 2 bases at J, with 17 bases in the middle. Germline V gene sequence: CDR1 LNHDA, CDR2 SQIVND (reference sequence).

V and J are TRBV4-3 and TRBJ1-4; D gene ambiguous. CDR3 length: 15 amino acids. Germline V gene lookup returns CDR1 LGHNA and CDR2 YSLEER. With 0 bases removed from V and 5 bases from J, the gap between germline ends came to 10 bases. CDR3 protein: CASSQDEAINEKLFF. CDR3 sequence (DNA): TGCGCCAGCAGCCAAGATGAGGCTATAAATGAAAAACTGTTTTTT.

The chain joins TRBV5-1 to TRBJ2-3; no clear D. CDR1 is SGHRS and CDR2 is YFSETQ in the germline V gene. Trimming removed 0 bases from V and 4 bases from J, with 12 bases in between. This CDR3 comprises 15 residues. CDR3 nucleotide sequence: TGCGCCAGCAGCTTGGGGGCGTCATTTGCAGATACGCAGTATTTT. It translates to CASSLGASFADTQYF.

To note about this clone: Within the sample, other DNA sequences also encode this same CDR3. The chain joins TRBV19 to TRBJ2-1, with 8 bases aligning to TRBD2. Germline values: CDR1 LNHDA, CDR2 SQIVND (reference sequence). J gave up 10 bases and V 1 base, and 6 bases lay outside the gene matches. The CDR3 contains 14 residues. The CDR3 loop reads CASSIVGLAGEQFF. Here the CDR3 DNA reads TGTGCCAGTAGTATAGTTGGGCTAGCGGGCGAGCAGTTCTTC.

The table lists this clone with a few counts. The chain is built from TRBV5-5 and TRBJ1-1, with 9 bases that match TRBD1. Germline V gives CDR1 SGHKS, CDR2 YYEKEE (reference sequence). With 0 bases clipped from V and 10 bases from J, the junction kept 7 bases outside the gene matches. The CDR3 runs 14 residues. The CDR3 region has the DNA TGTGCCAGCAGCTTGGAGTTGGACAGGGGTTCAGCTTTCTTT. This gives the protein CASSLELDRGSAFF.

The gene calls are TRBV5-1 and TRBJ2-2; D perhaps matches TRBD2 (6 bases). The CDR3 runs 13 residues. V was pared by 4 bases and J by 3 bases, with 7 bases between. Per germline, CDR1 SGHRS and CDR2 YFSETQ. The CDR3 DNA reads TGCGCCAGCAGCACGGGAGACACCGGGGAGCTGTTTTTT. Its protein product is CASSTGDTGELFF.

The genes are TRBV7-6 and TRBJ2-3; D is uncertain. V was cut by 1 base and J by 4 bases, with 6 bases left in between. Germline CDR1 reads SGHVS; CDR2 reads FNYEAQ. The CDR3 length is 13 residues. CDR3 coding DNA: TGTGCCAGCAGCTTAGTCCCGGCAGATACGCAGTATTTT. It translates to CASSLVPADTQYF.